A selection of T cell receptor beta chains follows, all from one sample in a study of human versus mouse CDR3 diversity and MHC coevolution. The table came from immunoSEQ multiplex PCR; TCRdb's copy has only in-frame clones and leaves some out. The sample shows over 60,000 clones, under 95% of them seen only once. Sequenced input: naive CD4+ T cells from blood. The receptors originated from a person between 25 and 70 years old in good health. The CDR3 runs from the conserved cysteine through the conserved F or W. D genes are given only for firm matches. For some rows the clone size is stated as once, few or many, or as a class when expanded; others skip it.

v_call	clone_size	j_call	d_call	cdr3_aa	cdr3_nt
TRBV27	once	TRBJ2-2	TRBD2	CASNPRGGGNPGELFF	TGTGCCAGCAACCCTCGGGGCGGGGGTAACCCCGGGGAGCTGTTTTTT
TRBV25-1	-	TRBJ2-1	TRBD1	CASSEWTGWAYNEQFF	TGTGCCAGCAGTGAATGGACAGGGTGGGCCTACAATGAGCAGTTCTTC
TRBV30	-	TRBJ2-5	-	CAWSAGGGAWETQYF	TGTGCCTGGAGCGCCGGAGGGGGGGCTTGGGAGACCCAGTACTTC
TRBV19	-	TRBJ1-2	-	CASSIGILQGGGYTF	TGTGCCAGTAGTATAGGTATCCTTCAGGGTGGAGGCTACACCTTC
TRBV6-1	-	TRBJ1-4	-	CASSRGQKMGEKLFF	TGTGCCAGCAGTAGAGGACAGAAGATGGGTGAAAAACTGTTTTTT
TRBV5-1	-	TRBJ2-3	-	CASRASTDTQYF	TGCGCCAGCAGGGCTAGCACAGATACGCAGTATTTT
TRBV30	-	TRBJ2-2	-	CAWSISGSTGELFF	TGTGCCTGGAGTATATCCGGGAGCACCGGGGAGCTGTTTTTT
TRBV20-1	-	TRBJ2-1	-	CSAGPNEQFF	TGCAGTGCTGGCCCTAATGAGCAGTTCTTC
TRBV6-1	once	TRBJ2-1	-	CASSEPPTYNEQFF	TGTGCCAGCAGTGAACCTCCTACCTACAATGAGCAGTTCTTC
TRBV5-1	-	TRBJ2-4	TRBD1	CASSLGQGDKNIQYF	TGCGCCAGCAGCTTGGGACAGGGGGACAAAAACATTCAGTACTTC
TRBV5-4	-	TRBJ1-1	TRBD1	CASSLYARGLVKDTEAFF	TGTGCCAGCAGCTTATACGCCAGGGGGCTAGTTAAGGACACTGAAGCTTTCTTT
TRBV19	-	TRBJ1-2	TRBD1	CASSIDNDKRPLQGNRGYTF	TGTGCCAGTAGTATAGACAACGACAAAAGACCCTTACAGGGGAACCGGGGCTACACCTTC
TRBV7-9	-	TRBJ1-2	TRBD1	CASSLLAGQTTPPTGGYTF	TGTGCCAGCAGCTTGCTTGCGGGACAGACAACCCCTCCTACGGGAGGCTACACCTTC
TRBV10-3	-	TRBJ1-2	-	CAINEGPRYGYTF	TGTGCCATCAACGAGGGCCCCCGATATGGCTACACCTTC
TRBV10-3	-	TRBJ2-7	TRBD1	CAISVGHAGTGLTETSYEQYF	TGTGCCATCAGTGTTGGGCATGCCGGGACAGGGCTAACGGAGACCTCCTACGAGCAGTACTTC
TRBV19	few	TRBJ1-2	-	CASSIANLSPYGYTF	TGTGCCAGTAGTATAGCGAACTTATCCCCTTATGGCTACACCTTC
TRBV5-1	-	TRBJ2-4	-	CASSLDGGVGNIQYF	TGCGCCAGCAGCTTGGATGGAGGGGTGGGTAACATTCAGTACTTC
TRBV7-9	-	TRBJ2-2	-	CASSLLSRAMNTGELFF	TGTGCCAGCAGCTTACTGTCCAGGGCCATGAACACCGGGGAGCTGTTTTTT
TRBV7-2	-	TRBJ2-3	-	CAEGNNTDTQYF	TGTGCCGAGGGCAACAACACAGATACGCAGTATTTT
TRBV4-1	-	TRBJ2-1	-	CASSQTISGLTYNEQFF	TGCGCCAGCAGCCAAACAATTTCTGGACTAACATACAATGAGCAGTTCTTC